This note documents a single TCR beta chain sequence. The data stem from a study of blood T cell repertoires in COVID-19. About the study: The origin of the acute and convalescent COVID-19 samples was the United States, Italy and Spain. PBMCs, B-cell-depleted T cells, or T cells were the source of the cDNA or gDNA that made up the material.

The CDR3 contains 22 residues. J gave up 2 bases and V 5 bases, and 26 bases lay outside the gene matches. Germline CDR1 reads MNHNY; CDR2 reads SVGAGI (reference sequence). Original processing notes: Reference gene primer amplification yielded estimated nucleated cell counts. Sequencing used immunoSEQ multiplex PCR; TCRdb keeps in-frame clones, though not all of them. V and J calls and clone size are given by that table; D and trimming were obtained from the DNA. The sample has roughly 190,000 clones; less than 80% are singletons. The sequencing sample was made of peripheral blood. The clonotype comes from a woman between 45 and 60 years old with acute or convalescent COVID-19. The chain recombines TRBV6-6 with TRBJ2-5; 10 positions match TRBD2. The CDR3 DNA is TGTGCCAGCAGTCTGTGGACTAGCGGAAGCGCAGCTTTTGAGCTAGCTCAAGAGACCCAGTACTTC. Residues: CASSLWTSGSAAFELAQETQYF.